The sequence of this TCR beta chain was determined in a study of patients and donors after allogeneic stem cell transplantation. This CDR3 is 14 amino acids long. Trimming stripped 1 base from V and 1 base from J, with 10 bases between. Germline V CDR1 and CDR2: DFQATT, SNEGSKA (reference sequence). TCRdb re-called the RT-PCR reads through MiXCR, storing one row per CDR3 protein. The sample records some 880,000 distinct CDR3 sequences, roughly 18% being singletons. The chain recombines TRBV20-1 with TRBJ1-2; tentatively, D is TRBD1 (6 bases). The sequencing sample was made of blood, either unsorted or a sorted T cell fraction (not recorded which). The clonotype originates from a human donor who was either an allogeneic HSCT recipient or a stem cell or donor lymphocyte infusion donor (not recorded which). It is not recorded whose cells these are; they may come from a transplant donor. CDR3 DNA: TGCAGTGCTAGAGGGTCCAGGGGTAACTATGGCTACACCTTC. Its translation: CSARGSRGNYGYTF.